The TCR beta chain described here comes from a study of cytomegalovirus exposure and HLA in healthy donors (dated by TCRdb to about 2017). Notes on the research overall: In an earlier analysis of fewer than 750 of the donors, 276 Gb of sequence data and 100 million or so unique TCR beta sequences from 180 million or so T cells were reported. Approximately 310 gigabases of sequencing data and 80 million or so unique TCR sequences were included in an early release covering several hundred HLA-typed donors. Of the approximately 400 genotyped donors, over 65% fell in the genetic ancestry cluster associated with self-reported Caucasian donors. The aim of the study was to test whether cataloging public T cell receptors could identify signatures of past pathogen exposure. The T cell repertoires of 666 subjects were profiled by immunosequencing and related to cytomegalovirus serostatus. Along with the 666-subject first cohort, a separate validation cohort of 120 different subjects was used. To predict cytomegalovirus infection status, the study brought together high-throughput TCR immunosequencing, statistical association of individual TCRs with disease status, and machine learning. In a later analysis, previously published TCR beta repertoires from 666 donors were re-analyzed and high-resolution HLA genotyping was added so that TCR occurrence patterns could be studied. The later analysis used no new phenotypic data to find candidate immune exposures, relying instead on TCR beta sequences and their occurrence across donors. An earlier analysis of roughly 600 of the donors used high-throughput TCR beta sequencing to judge whether each TCR beta V gene segment behaved as functional or pseudogenic. Donor age, sex, ethnicity and CMV serostatus were collected together with the repertoire data. A later genetic analysis used genome-wide SNP genotypes for about three fifths of the roughly 700 donors, treating that subset as a discovery cohort. Every repertoire in the discovery cohort had been generated on one and the same sequencing platform. HLA typing included class I and class II loci at four-digit resolution. Typing coverage differed by locus: A, B, C, DRB1 and DQB1 were typed in roughly 620-630 donors, DQA1 in 522, DPA1 in 600 to 610, and DPB1 in approximately 450. A handful of DR-DQ haplotypes were handled as single units for association and clustering because linkage in the cohort was strong. On average, 235,054 unique TCR beta nucleotide sequences were sequenced per donor among about 400 genotyped donors of the cohort, with 15% to 20% of those sequences being non-productive.

The library came from the immunoSEQ multiplex PCR assay. The multiplex PCR relied on a mix of 60 forward primers for TCR Vbeta segments and 13 reverse primers for TCR Jbeta segments. Amplification of the CDR3 region of rearranged TCR beta genes was performed with a multiplex PCR assay on genomic DNA. On the Illumina HiSeq System, the amplified TCR beta libraries were sequenced as 87-base-pair reads. Turning to the authors' computational methods: In a later analysis, tens of millions of unique TCR beta chains were counted across the 500 to 700 repertoires, and roughly 9.9 million of these chains were shared by at least two donors. Raw reads were error-corrected and collapsed into unique sequences with a nearest-neighbor algorithm that merged closely related sequences to remove PCR and sequencing errors. To assign V, D and J gene segments, CDR3 sequences were aligned to IMGT reference sequences. For a sequence to be retained, a match of at least six nucleotides to both a V gene segment and a J gene segment was required. A rearrangement was called productive if the CDR3 had no stop codons and remained in frame with V and J, and every other rearrangement was called non-productive. Following IMGT convention, CDR3 was defined as the stretch from the second conserved V-encoded cysteine up to the conserved J-encoded phenylalanine. Sequences without an unambiguous match to a single V gene segment were excluded from the earlier analysis of approximately 560 of the donors. An earlier analysis of fewer than 650 of the donors classified V segments as functional when productive rearrangements were above 56.7% and as segregating when the standard deviation between donors was above 5%. To diagnose cytomegalovirus status from the catalog of TCR beta chain sequences, a statistical classification framework was built. V and J gene assignment, in a later analysis, came from comparing TCR nucleotide sequences with IMGT/GENE-DB human TR gene sequences. A later analysis assigned CDR3 sequences and most-parsimonious VDJ recombination scenarios with the TCRdist pipeline. In a later analysis, each TCR beta chain was defined by its CDR3 amino acid sequence together with its V-gene family, and reads without a unique V-gene family were excluded. A later analysis removed several hundred highly shared, low-generation-probability nucleotide sequences to deal with suspected cross-contamination and a sequencing artifact. In a later analysis, a clonal expansion index was calculated for each public chain from normalized within-repertoire ranks of inferred template counts. In a later analysis, generation probabilities were computed with a VDJ recombination model fitted to out-of-frame rearrangements, and the resulting probabilities were checked against IGoR. A later analysis scored TCR-TCR, TCR-HLA and TCR-CMV co-occurrence with hypergeometric tests, applying a repertoire-size bias correction to TCR pairs. False discovery rates were estimated in a later analysis by permuting HLA or CMV assignments 20 times. In a later analysis, co-occurring TCRs were grouped with DBSCAN, and TCRdist sequence similarity was added when clustering was performed within HLA-allele-positive subsets. Co-occurrence clustering excluded repertoires with fewer than 30,000 or more than 120,000 public chains, plus five with anomalous nucleotide sharing. What TCRdb holds here is the immuneACCESS table cut down to in-frame rearrangements. Part of the clones is not present; checked against another copy, under half of the missing clones reflect an unresolved V gene, and the others are unexplained. V, J and clone size are taken as reported in that table, and D and trimming were inferred from the DNA itself. This sample lists about 220,000 clones; more than 75% were detected once. Of the sample, 4.5% to 6% falls within the top ten clones.

A distance of 18 bases separates the germline ends of V and J, which lose 5 bases and 8 bases respectively. According to the germline V gene (reference sequence), CDR1 reads LNHDA and CDR2 reads SQIVND. From the cysteine through the phenylalanine, the CDR3 covers 14 amino acids. Just the 42-base CDR3 DNA is kept, in frame starting at base 1. Points the paper makes about the study in general: While some public TCRs were present in many individuals, most TCR sequences turned up only very rarely across donors. Some IMGT-functional V segments, including TRBV6-2 and TRBV6-3, could not be told apart with the 87-base-pair reads, so those segments were excluded. In a later analysis, most CMV-associated TCR beta chains were found to appear HLA-restricted, with HLA associations seemingly driven largely by CMV exposure. HLA typing was unavailable for some donors at each locus, so association tests used only the typed subset. Compared with the roughly 670-donor mean, donors in an Asian-associated ancestry cluster had fewer N-insertions in productive TCRs, according to a later genetic analysis. Presence/absence analyses assumed roughly uniform sequencing depth across donors, an assumption that may not hold. A further reported finding was that TCR beta sequences accurately predicted the HLA-A and HLA-B alleles for most subjects in the first cohort. Linkage disequilibrium might explain the correlated functional status among segregating V segments, but an unknown experimental factor could not be ruled out. In vitro tests confirmed that a few of the cytomegalovirus-associated TCR beta chains recognize cytomegalovirus antigens. The classifier was reported to diagnose cytomegalovirus status with high specificity and sensitivity in both the original cohort and the validation cohort. The cohort was sequenced for TCR beta chains only, and without alpha or paired-chain data the features that could be detected were limited. CMV serostatus was the only immune exposure information available for the cohort. Strong co-occurrence of HLA alleles, especially DR and DQ, made assigning TCR associations to individual alleles difficult. In a later analysis, HLA-associated TCR beta chains showed more clonal expansion and lower generation probabilities than non-associated chains that were equally common. The study gave a list of under 200 TCR beta chains associated with cytomegalovirus. An association between a missense DCLRE1C variant and V-gene and J-gene trimming of TCR beta chains was found in a later genetic analysis and replicated in an independent cohort. Specific HLA alleles were associated with roughly 16,000 TCR beta sequences at a false discovery rate of 0.05 in a later analysis. In an earlier analysis of some 500 of the donors, most TCR beta V segments were observed in productive rearrangements about 87% or about 30% of the time, broadly matching IMGT annotations. A later analysis reported that several top co-occurrence clusters appeared linked to parvovirus B19, influenza, CMV and Epstein-Barr virus. In a later analysis, the rate of TCR association differed among HLA loci, with DRB1 alleles having the most associated TCRs and HLA-C alleles having the fewest. A group of highly shared sequence variants was considered likely to be a technical artifact of the sequencing pipeline. According to the authors, the approach could potentially be generalized to other disease states and immunological phenotypes. Because counts were too low, 15 to 20 rarely observed V segments, including chromosome 9 orphons, were excluded from the earlier analysis of 500 to 700 of the donors.

In total, fewer than 750 healthy bone marrow donors made up the cohort. Cohort members were all nominally healthy when sampled, although unrecorded immune exposures were likely present. The donor tested CMV seropositive and was one of the 289 seropositive cohort members. Each donor provided a peripheral blood sample, and peripheral blood mononuclear cells were used for TCR beta sequencing. Genomic DNA was extracted from the blood cell samples with the Qiagen DNeasy Blood Extraction Kit. Comments on this clone: Its antigen remains unidentified. Base qualities are not recorded, but no much larger clone differs from it by a single base.

The clonotype comes from a woman aged 40 to 55 in good health and CMV-seropositive. The rearrangement joined TRBV19 to TRBJ1-2; TRBD1 is a possible D gene, resting on 6 matching bases. The sequenced sample was PBMCs. This receptor carries the CDR3 CASSPSLGTGGYTF. In nucleotide form, the sequence is TGTGCCAGTAGTCCCTCGCTTGGCACAGGGGGCTACACCTTC.